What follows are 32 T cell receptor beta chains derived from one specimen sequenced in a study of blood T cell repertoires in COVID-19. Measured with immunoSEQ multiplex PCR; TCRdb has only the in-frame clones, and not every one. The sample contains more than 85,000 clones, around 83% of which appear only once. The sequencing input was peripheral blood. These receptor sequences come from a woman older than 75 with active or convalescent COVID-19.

The CDR3 DNA reads as TGCGCCAGCAGCCAAGACGCCGGGACTCCTGCCTACGAGCAGTACTTC. Translation gives CASSQDAGTPAYEQYF. The chain combines TRBV4-1 with TRBJ2-7, with a weak D call TRBD2 (6 bases). The CDR3 extends over 16 amino acids. In germline, CDR1 is MGHRA, CDR2 YSYEKL. The germline V and J ends were trimmed by 0 bases and 2 bases, with 14 bases remaining between them.

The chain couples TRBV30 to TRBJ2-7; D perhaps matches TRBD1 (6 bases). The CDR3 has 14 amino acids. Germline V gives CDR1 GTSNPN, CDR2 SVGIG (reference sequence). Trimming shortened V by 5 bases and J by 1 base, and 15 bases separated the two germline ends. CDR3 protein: CAWETQGPSYEQYF. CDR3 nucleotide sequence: TGTGCCTGGGAAACACAGGGCCCATCCTACGAGCAGTACTTC.

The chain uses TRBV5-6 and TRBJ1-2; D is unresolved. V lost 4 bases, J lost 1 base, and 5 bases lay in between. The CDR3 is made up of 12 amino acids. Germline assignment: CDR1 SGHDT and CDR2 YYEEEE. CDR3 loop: CASSTRNYGYTF. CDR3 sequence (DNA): TGTGCCAGCAGCACTCGTAACTATGGCTACACCTTC.

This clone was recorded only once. The CDR3 here is CASSEGDKHSGNTIYF. Here the CDR3 DNA reads TGCGCCAGCAGTGAGGGCGACAAACACTCTGGAAACACCATATATTTT. This chain joins TRBV10-2 and TRBJ1-3; D remains ambiguous. Trimming shortened V by 2 bases and J by 0 bases, and 11 bases separated the two germline ends. The CDR3 runs to 16 residues. Germline lookup yields CDR1 WSHSY and CDR2 SAAADI.

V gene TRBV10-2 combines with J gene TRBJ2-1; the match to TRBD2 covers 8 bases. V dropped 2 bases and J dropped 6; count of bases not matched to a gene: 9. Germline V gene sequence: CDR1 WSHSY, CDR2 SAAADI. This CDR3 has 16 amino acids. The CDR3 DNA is TGCGCCAGCAGTGAGCGGCGGGAGGTCAGGGGCAATGAGCAGTTCTTC. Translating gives CASSERREVRGNEQFF.

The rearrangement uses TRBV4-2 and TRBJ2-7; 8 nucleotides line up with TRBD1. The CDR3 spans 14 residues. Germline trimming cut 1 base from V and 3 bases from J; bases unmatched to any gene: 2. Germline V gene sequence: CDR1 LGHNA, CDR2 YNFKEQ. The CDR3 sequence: CASSQVQGVYEQYF. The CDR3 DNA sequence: TGTGCCAGCAGCCAAGTACAGGGGGTCTACGAGCAGTACTTC.

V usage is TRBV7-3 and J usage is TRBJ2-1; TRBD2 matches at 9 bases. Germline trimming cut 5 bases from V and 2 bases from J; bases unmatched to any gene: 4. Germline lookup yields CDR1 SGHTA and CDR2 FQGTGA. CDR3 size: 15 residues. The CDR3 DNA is TGTGCCAGCAGCCATAGCGGGAGTCCCTACAATGAGCAGTTCTTC. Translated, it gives CASSHSGSPYNEQFF.

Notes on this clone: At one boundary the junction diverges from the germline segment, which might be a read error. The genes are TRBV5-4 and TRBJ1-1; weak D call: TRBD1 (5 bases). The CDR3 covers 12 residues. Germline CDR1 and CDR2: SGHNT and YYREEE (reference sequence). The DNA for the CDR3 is TGTGCCAGCAGCTTGAATAGGACACCGTCTCTCTTT. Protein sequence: CASSLNRTPSLF.

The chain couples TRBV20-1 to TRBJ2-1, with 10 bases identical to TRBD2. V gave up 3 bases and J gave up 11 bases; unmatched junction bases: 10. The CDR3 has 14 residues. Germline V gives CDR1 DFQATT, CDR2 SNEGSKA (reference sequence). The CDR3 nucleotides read TGCAGTGCTAGTTCGCCTAGCGGGAGTCTCCAGCAGTTCTTC. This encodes CSASSPSGSLQQFF.

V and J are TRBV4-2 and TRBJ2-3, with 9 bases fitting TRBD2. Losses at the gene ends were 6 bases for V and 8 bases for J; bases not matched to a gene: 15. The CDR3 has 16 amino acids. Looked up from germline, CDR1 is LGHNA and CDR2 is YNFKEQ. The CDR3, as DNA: TGTGCCAGCAGTCAAATTGGGGCGGGAGGGAGTAGTACGCAGTATTTT. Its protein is CASSQIGAGGSSTQYF.

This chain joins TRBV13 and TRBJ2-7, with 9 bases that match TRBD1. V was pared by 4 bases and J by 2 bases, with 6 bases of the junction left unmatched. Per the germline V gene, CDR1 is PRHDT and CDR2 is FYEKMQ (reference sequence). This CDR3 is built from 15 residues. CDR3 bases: TGTGCCAGCAGCTCCGGACAGGGGAGGACCTACGAGCAGTACTTC. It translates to CASSSGQGRTYEQYF. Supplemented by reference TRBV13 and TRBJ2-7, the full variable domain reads AAGVIQSPRHLIKEKRETATLKCYPIPRHDTVYWYQQGPGQDPQFLISFYEKMQSDKGSIPDRFSAQQFSDYHSELNMSSLELGDSALYFCASSSGQGRTYEQYFGPGTRLTVT.

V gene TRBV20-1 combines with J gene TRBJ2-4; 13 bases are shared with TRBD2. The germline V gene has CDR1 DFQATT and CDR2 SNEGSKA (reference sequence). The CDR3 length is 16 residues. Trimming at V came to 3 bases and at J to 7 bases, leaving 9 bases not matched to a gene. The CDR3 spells CSASGTSGIEANIQYF. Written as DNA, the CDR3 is TGCAGTGCTAGTGGGACTAGCGGGATCGAAGCGAACATTCAGTACTTC.

The CDR3 coding sequence is TGTGCCAGCAGCTTAACCAGGGGAGTAGGGACCGGGGAGCTGTTTTTT. As protein: CASSLTRGVGTGELFF. J is TRBJ2-2 and V is TRBV7-2; D perhaps matches TRBD1 (6 bases). The V and J ends lost 2 bases and 5 bases respectively, with 15 bases between them. The CDR3 has 16 amino acids. Germline loops: CDR1 SGHTA, CDR2 FQGNSA.

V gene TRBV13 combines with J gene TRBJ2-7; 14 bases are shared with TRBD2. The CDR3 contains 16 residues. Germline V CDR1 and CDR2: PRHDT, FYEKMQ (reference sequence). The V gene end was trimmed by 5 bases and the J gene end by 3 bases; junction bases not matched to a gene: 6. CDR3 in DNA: TGTGCCAGCAGCCATCGGACTAGCGGGAGGCTCTACGAGCAGTACTTC. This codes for CASSHRTSGRLYEQYF.

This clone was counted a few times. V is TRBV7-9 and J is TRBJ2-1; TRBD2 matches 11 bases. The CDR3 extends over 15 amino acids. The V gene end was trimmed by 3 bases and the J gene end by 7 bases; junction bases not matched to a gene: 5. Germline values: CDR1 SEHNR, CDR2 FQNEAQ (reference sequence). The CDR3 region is CASSFSGRAINEQFF. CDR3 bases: TGTGCCAGCAGCTTTAGCGGGAGGGCCATAAATGAGCAGTTCTTC. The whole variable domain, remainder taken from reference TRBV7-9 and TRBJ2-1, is DTGVSQNPRHKITKRGQNVTFRCDPISEHNRLYWYRQTLGQGPEFLTYFQNEAQLEKSRLLSDRFSAERPKGSFSTLEIQRTEQGDSAMYLCASSFSGRAINEQFFGPGTRLTVL.

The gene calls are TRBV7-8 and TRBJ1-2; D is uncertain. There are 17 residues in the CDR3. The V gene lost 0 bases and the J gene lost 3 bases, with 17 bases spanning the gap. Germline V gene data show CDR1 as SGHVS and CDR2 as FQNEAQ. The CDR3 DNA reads TGTGCCAGCAGCTTAGCGCTGGGCAGCTTTACAGACTATGGCTACACCTTC. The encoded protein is CASSLALGSFTDYGYTF.

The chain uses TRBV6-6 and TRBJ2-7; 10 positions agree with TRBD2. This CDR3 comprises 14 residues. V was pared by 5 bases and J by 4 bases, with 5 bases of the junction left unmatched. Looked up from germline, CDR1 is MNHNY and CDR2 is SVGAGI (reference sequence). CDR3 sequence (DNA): TGTGCCAGCAGTCTAGCGGGAGTTAATTACGAGCAGTACTTC. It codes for CASSLAGVNYEQYF.

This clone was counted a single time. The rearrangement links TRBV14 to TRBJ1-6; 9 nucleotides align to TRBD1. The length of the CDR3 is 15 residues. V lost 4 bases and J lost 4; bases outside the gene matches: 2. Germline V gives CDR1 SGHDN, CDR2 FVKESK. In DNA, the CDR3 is TGTGCCAGCAGCCTACAGGGGGCTTATAATTCACCCCTCCACTTT. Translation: CASSLQGAYNSPLHF.

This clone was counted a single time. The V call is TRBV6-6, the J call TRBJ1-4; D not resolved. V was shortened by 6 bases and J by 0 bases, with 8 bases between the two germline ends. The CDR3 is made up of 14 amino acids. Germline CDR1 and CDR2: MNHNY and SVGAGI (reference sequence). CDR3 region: CASRENPTNEKLFF. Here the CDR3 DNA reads TGTGCCAGCAGGGAGAATCCAACTAATGAAAAACTGTTTTTT.

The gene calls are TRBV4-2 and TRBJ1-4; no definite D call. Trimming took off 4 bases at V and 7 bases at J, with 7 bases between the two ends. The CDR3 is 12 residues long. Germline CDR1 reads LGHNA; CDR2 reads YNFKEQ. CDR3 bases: TGTGCCAGCAGCCCCCGCGGTGAAAAACTGTTTTTT. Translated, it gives CASSPRGEKLFF.

CDR3 in DNA: TGCAGCGTCGCAACAGTGGAAGCTTTCTTT. Its protein is CSVATVEAFF. The chain carries TRBV29-1 and TRBJ1-1; D not resolved. Germline V gene sequence: CDR1 SQVTM, CDR2 ANQGSEA. V was trimmed by 6 bases and J by 8 bases, leaving 10 bases between them. This CDR3 contains 10 residues.

The CDR3: CASSNRIGSGNTIYF. The CDR3 DNA reads as TGTGCCAGTAGTAACAGGATAGGTTCTGGAAACACCATATATTTT. The chain is built from TRBV19 and TRBJ1-3, with D maybe TRBD1 (5 bases). This CDR3 has 15 amino acids. The V and J ends lost 4 bases and 1 base respectively, with 11 bases between them. Germline CDR1 is LNHDA and CDR2 is SQIVND (reference sequence).

CDR3 coding DNA: TGTGCCAGCAGCCTTGGAGGGGACACTGAAGCTTTCTTT. Amino acids: CASSLGGDTEAFF. J is TRBJ1-1 and V is TRBV5-5, with a possible D match to TRBD1 (5 bases). The length of the CDR3 is 13 residues. In germline, CDR1 is SGHKS, CDR2 YYEKEE (reference sequence). V lost 4 bases to trimming and J lost 3 bases, with 10 bases between them. The full variable domain, completed using reference TRBV5-5 and TRBJ1-1, is DAGVTQSPTHLIKTRGQQVTLRCSPISGHKSVSWYQQVLGQGPQFIFQYYEKEERGRGNFPDRFSARQFPNYSSELNVNALLLGDSALYLCASSLGGDTEAFFGQGTRLTVV.

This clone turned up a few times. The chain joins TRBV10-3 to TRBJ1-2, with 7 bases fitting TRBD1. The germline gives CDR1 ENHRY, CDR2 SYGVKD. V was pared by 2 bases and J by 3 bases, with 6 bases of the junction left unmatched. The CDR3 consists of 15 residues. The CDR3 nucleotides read TGTGCCATCAGTGAGATTTCAGGGGGACACTATGGCTACACCTTC. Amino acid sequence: CAISEISGGHYGYTF.

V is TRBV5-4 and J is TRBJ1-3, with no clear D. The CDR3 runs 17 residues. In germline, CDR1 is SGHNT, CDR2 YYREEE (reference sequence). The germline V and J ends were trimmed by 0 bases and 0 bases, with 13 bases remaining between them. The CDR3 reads CASSLEQQPLSGNTIYF. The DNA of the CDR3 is TGTGCCAGCAGCTTGGAACAGCAGCCACTCTCTGGAAACACCATATATTTT. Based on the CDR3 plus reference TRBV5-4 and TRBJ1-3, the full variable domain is ETGVTQSPTHLIKTRGQQVTLRCSSQSGHNTVSWYQQALGQGPQFIFQYYREEENGRGNFPPRFSGLQFPNYSSELNVNALELDDSALYLCASSLEQQPLSGNTIYFGEGSWLTVV.

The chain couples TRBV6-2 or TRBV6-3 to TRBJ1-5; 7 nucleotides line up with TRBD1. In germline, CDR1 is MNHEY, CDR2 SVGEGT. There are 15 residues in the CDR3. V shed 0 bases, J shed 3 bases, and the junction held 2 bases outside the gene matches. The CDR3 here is CASSYSTGYNQPQHF. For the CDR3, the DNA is TGTGCCAGCAGTTACTCGACAGGGTACAATCAGCCCCAGCATTTT.

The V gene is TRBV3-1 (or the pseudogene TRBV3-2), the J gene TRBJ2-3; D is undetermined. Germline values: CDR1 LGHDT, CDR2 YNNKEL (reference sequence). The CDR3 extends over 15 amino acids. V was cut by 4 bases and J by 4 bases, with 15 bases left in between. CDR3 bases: TGTGCCAGCAGCCCCTCCCTCGAGATATCAGATACGCAGTATTTT. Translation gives CASSPSLEISDTQYF.

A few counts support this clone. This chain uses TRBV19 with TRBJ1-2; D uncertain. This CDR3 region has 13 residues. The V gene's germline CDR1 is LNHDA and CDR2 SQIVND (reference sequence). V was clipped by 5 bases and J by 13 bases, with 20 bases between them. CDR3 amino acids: CASSPDTPPSFTF. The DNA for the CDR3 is TGTGCCAGTAGTCCAGACACTCCCCCATCTTTCACCTTC.

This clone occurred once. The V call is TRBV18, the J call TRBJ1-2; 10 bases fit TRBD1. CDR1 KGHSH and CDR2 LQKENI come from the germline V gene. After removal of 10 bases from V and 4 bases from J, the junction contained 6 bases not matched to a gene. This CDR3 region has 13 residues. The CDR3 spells CATTGQGSYGYTF. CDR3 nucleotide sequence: TGTGCCACCACGGGACAGGGGAGCTATGGCTACACCTTC.

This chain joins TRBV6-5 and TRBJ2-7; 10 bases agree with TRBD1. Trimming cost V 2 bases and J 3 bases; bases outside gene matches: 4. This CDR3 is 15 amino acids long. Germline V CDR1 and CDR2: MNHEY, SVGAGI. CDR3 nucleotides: TGTGCCAGCAGTTACAGGGACAGGGGATTCTACGAGCAGTACTTC. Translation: CASSYRDRGFYEQYF.

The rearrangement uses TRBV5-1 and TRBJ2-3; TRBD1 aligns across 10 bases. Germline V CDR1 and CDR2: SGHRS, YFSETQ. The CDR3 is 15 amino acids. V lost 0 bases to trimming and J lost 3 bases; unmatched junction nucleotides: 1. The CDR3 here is CASSLAGQGTDTQYF. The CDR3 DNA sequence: TGCGCCAGCAGCTTGGCGGGACAGGGGACAGATACGCAGTATTTT.

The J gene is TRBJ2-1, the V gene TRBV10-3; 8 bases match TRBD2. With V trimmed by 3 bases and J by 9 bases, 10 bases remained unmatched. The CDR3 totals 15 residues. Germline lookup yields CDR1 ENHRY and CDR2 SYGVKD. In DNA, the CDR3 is TGTGCCATCAGTGATTCGGGACTAGTTATTCGTGAGCAGTTCTTC. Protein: CAISDSGLVIREQFF.